This T cell receptor beta chain came from a study of T cell changes during pregnancy in multiple sclerosis. Losses at the gene ends were 5 bases for V and 9 bases for J; bases not matched to a gene: 4. Germline V gives CDR1 MNHEY, CDR2 SMNVEV (reference sequence). CDR3 length equals 12 residues. The protocol was immunoSEQ multiplex PCR, while the TCRdb copy is restricted to in-frame clones and leaves out a portion. The sample shows roughly 110,000 clones, more than 80% of them seen only once. The J gene is TRBJ2-1, the V gene TRBV27; 7 bases fit TRBD2. The TCR was taken from a female donor with multiple sclerosis, enrolled in a pregnancy study. Sequencing used peripheral blood, obtained before pregnancy. CDR3 nucleotides: TGTGCCAGCAGTAACTTAGCGGGTGAGCAGTTCTTC. Encoded protein: CASSNLAGEQFF.